This T cell receptor (beta chain) stems from a study of blood T cell repertoires in COVID-19. Study processing details: Quantification of nucleated cells was approximated via reference gene primer amplification. Method: immunoSEQ multiplex PCR; TCRdb's copy keeps in-frame clones and lacks some. From that table come the V and J calls and clone size; the DNA was used to work out D and trimming. The sample holds 130,000 to 150,000 clones, about 85% seen once. CDR1 and CDR2 from the germline V gene are SGHNT and YENEEA. CDR3 size: 10 residues. V was pared by 9 bases and J by 7 bases, with 9 bases between.

The specimen was peripheral blood. V gene TRBV11-3 combines with J gene TRBJ2-5; the D gene is possibly TRBD2 (5 bases). This TCR was recovered from a woman between 40 and 50 years old with active or convalescent COVID-19. Written as DNA, the CDR3 is TGTGCCAGAATCAGCGGGACCCAGTACTTC. Its translation is CARISGTQYF.